Here is one T cell receptor beta chain with its context. These data come from a study of blood T cell repertoires in COVID-19. For the study at large: Nucleic acid was either cDNA or gDNA, and it came from T cells, B-cell-depleted T cells, or PBMCs.

Libraries were prepared by immunoSEQ multiplex PCR; TCRdb keeps only in-frame clonotypes and omits some of them. The repertoire has 85,000 to 90,000 clones, over 80% of them found once; the top ten carry roughly 15%. The V segment lost 2 bases and the J segment 5 bases; nucleotides outside the gene matches: 9. The CDR3 loop spans 16 amino acids. Germline CDR1 reads SGDLS; CDR2 reads YYNGEE. This chain uses TRBV9 with TRBJ2-5; 10 nucleotides line up with TRBD2. The sequenced sample was peripheral blood. The TCR comes from a woman of 80 years or more with active or convalescent COVID-19. The CDR3 is CASSVESGRAAETQYF. The CDR3 DNA sequence: TGTGCCAGCAGCGTCGAAAGCGGGAGGGCCGCGGAGACCCAGTACTTC. The variable domain in full, completed from reference TRBV9 and TRBJ2-5, reads DSGVTQTPKHLITATGQRVTLRCSPRSGDLSVYWYQQSLDQGLQFLIQYYNGEERAKGNILERFSAQQFPDLHSELNLSSLELGDSALYFCASSVESGRAAETQYFGPGTRLLVL.